The present T cell receptor beta chain was sequenced within a study of shared clonotypes between healthy human individuals. Only Caucasian adults living in Nashville, Tennessee made up the donor group. Profiled with immunoSEQ multiplex PCR; TCRdb holds only in-frame clones, not every one. The data contain approximately 2.1 million clones, more than 85% of them singletons. This CDR3 region has 14 residues. Germline CDR1 reads SGHAT; CDR2 reads FQNNGV. V lost 6 bases, J lost 1 base, and 10 bases lay in between. This clone occurred once. The source material was naive CD4+ T cells from PBMCs. The subset: CD45RA+ positively selected. This TCR came from a man between 18 and 29 years old in good health. Some clones in this sample may be carry-over from other donors' samples. V is TRBV11-2 and J is TRBJ2-1, with no clear D. The CDR3 sequence is CASRMVASYNEQFF. For the CDR3, the DNA is TGTGCCAGCAGGATGGTGGCTTCCTACAATGAGCAGTTCTTC.